A selection of T cell receptor beta chains follows, all from one sample in a study of T cell responses to AZD1222 COVID-19 vaccine. The assay was immunoSEQ multiplex PCR, and TCRdb's table has in-frame clones only and misses some. The table lists 150,000 to 180,000 clones, 87% of them singletons, with roughly 9.1% in the top ten. Sequencing used peripheral blood, obtained 28 days after the second AZD1222 dose. These receptors all stem from an adult who received the AZD1222 COVID-19 vaccine. Each CDR3 is given with its conserved first and last residue. Fields, in order: D gene, V gene, J gene, clone size, CDR3 protein, CDR3 DNA. A D gene is named only where the DNA matches it firmly. Rows give clone size only sometimes, using once, few, many, or a class for an expanded clone.

>NA|TRBV28|TRBJ2-2|NA
CASSFNTGELFF
TGTGCCAGCAGTTTTAACACCGGGGAGCTGTTTTTT
>NA|TRBV7-6|TRBJ1-6|NA
CASSLSERGSSYNSPLHF
TGTGCCAGCAGCTTATCCGAGCGTGGGAGCTCCTATAATTCACCCCTCCACTTT
>TRBD1|TRBV24-1|TRBJ2-2|NA
CATSDPGQGWTGELFF
TGTGCCACCAGTGACCCCGGACAGGGGTGGACCGGGGAGCTGTTTTTT
>NA|TRBV6-5|TRBJ1-1|NA
CASSSQGTMNTEAFF
TGTGCCAGCAGTTCGCAGGGTACCATGAACACTGAAGCTTTCTTT
>NA|TRBV6-5|TRBJ2-7|NA
CASRHLDGYEQYF
TGTGCCAGCAGACATCTGGACGGGTACGAGCAGTACTTC
>NA|TRBV3-1/TRBV3-2|TRBJ2-3|NA
CASSQGGAITDTQYF
TGTGCCAGCAGCCAAGGGGGCGCGATCACAGATACGCAGTATTTT
>NA|TRBV10-3|TRBJ1-2|NA
CAIKELRSSGYTF
TGTGCCATCAAAGAGCTCAGGTCAAGTGGCTACACCTTC
>NA|TRBV27|TRBJ2-7|NA
CASTVPGSYEQYF
TGTGCCAGTACCGTCCCAGGGTCCTACGAGCAGTACTTC
>NA|TRBV7-9|TRBJ1-1|NA
CASSFWTDSTEAFF
TGTGCCAGCAGCTTTTGGACAGATTCCACTGAAGCTTTCTTT
>TRBD2|TRBV19|TRBJ2-1|NA
CASRAGLAGHNEQFF
TGTGCCAGTAGGGCGGGACTAGCGGGACACAATGAGCAGTTCTTC
>NA|TRBV6-4|TRBJ2-2|NA
CASSDLHTGELFF
TGTGCCAGCAGTGACCTACACACCGGGGAGCTGTTTTTT
>NA|TRBV19|TRBJ2-2|NA
CASNPGGFTGELFF
TGTGCCAGTAACCCGGGTGGGTTCACCGGGGAGCTGTTTTTT
>NA|TRBV18|TRBJ1-2|NA
CASSQVGRPEGYTF
TGTGCCAGCTCCCAGGTCGGGCGGCCGGAGGGCTACACCTTC
>NA|TRBV28|TRBJ2-7|NA
CASSPTTGWTYEQYF
TGTGCCAGCAGTCCCACGACAGGCTGGACCTACGAGCAGTACTTC
>TRBD2|TRBV10-1|TRBJ2-5|few
CARPWTSGETQYF
TGCGCCAGACCTTGGACTAGCGGAGAGACCCAGTACTTC
>NA|TRBV3-1/TRBV3-2|TRBJ1-5|NA
CASSKALFIPHGNSNQPQHF
TGTGCCAGCAGCAAAGCCCTATTCATTCCCCACGGAAATAGCAATCAGCCCCAGCATTTT
>NA|TRBV28|TRBJ2-1|NA
CASSFLTWVAQHNEQFF
TGTGCCAGCAGTTTCCTTACGTGGGTAGCGCAACACAATGAGCAGTTCTTC
>NA|TRBV19|TRBJ2-1|NA
CASSFFGTQQFF
TGTGCCAGTAGTTTTTTCGGGACTCAGCAGTTCTTC
>NA|TRBV27|TRBJ2-7|NA
CASSPTYYGGPYEQYF
TGTGCCAGCAGTCCCACCTATTACGGGGGCCCCTACGAGCAGTACTTC
>TRBD2|TRBV7-2|TRBJ2-5|NA
CASSSIRMAGGQETQYF
TGTGCCAGCAGCTCCATCAGGATGGCGGGAGGGCAAGAGACCCAGTACTTC
>NA|TRBV2|TRBJ2-1|many
CASRQGGSAYNEQFF
TGTGCCAGCAGACAAGGGGGAAGCGCCTACAATGAGCAGTTCTTC
>TRBD1|TRBV9|TRBJ1-1|NA
CASSGMGQGATEAFF
TGTGCCAGCAGCGGAATGGGACAGGGGGCAACTGAAGCTTTCTTT
>TRBD1|TRBV3-1/TRBV3-2|TRBJ1-4|NA
CASSPSGTAGEKLFF
TGTGCCAGCAGCCCCTCCGGGACAGCCGGTGAAAAACTGTTTTTT
>TRBD2|TRBV4-3|TRBJ2-1|NA
CASSSRLAGGYNEQFF
TGCGCCAGCAGCTCCCGACTAGCGGGGGGATACAATGAGCAGTTCTTC
>TRBD1|TRBV19|TRBJ2-7|NA
CASSIGRTGSSYEQYF
TGTGCCAGTAGTATTGGGAGGACAGGGAGCTCCTACGAGCAGTACTTC
>TRBD2|TRBV29-1|TRBJ2-2|NA
CSVTTSGSWDTGELFF
TGCAGCGTAACGACTAGCGGGAGTTGGGACACCGGGGAGCTGTTTTTT
>NA|TRBV5-4|TRBJ2-2|NA
CASSPGVWGELFF
TGTGCCAGCAGCCCAGGAGTGTGGGGGGAGCTGTTTTTT
>TRBD1|TRBV28|TRBJ2-7|NA
CASSLRDRGSYEQYF
TGTGCCAGCAGTTTACGGGACAGGGGTTCCTACGAGCAGTACTTC
>TRBD1|TRBV27|TRBJ1-2|NA
CASTPGQGTYGYTF
TGTGCCAGCACGCCGGGACAGGGGACCTATGGCTACACCTTC
>NA|TRBV7-9|TRBJ1-6|NA
CASSLGAGTNSPLHF
TGTGCCAGCAGCTTAGGGGCAGGGACAAATTCACCCCTCCACTTT
>NA|TRBV7-6|TRBJ2-2|NA
CASSFSESGELFF
TGTGCCAGCAGCTTTAGCGAGTCCGGGGAGCTGTTTTTT
>NA|TRBV25-1|TRBJ2-3|NA
CASSEFKSLTDTQYF
TGTGCCAGCAGTGAATTTAAGTCGCTCACAGATACGCAGTATTTT
>NA|TRBV27|TRBJ2-1|few
CASSLSFSTPLQFF
TGTGCCAGCAGTTTATCATTTTCGACCCCTCTACAGTTCTTC
>TRBD1|TRBV15|TRBJ2-1|NA
CATSRDKTGASYNEQFF
TGTGCCACCAGCAGAGATAAGACAGGGGCCTCCTACAATGAGCAGTTCTTC
>NA|TRBV6-2/TRBV6-3|TRBJ2-2|once
CASSYLRQENTGELFF
TGTGCCAGCAGTTACCTAAGACAGGAGAACACCGGGGAGCTGTTTTTT
>NA|TRBV29-1|TRBJ1-5|NA
CSVESPGEPQHF
TGCAGCGTTGAATCACCCGGAGAGCCCCAGCATTTT
>NA|TRBV5-6|TRBJ2-7|NA
CASSPPRAYEQYF
TGTGCCAGCAGCCCCCCACGAGCCTACGAGCAGTACTTC
>TRBD2|TRBV11-2|TRBJ2-2|NA
CASKLAGAKTGELFF
TGTGCCAGCAAGCTAGCGGGAGCTAAAACCGGGGAGCTGTTTTTT
>NA|TRBV25-1|TRBJ2-5|NA
CASSESGRSETQYF
TGTGCCAGCAGTGAATCCGGACGGTCCGAGACCCAGTACTTC
>TRBD2|TRBV10-3|TRBJ2-7|NA
CAISPFGLAGDEQYF
TGTGCCATCAGCCCCTTCGGACTAGCGGGAGACGAGCAGTACTTC
>NA|TRBV7-9|TRBJ2-5|NA
CASSSTTEGETQYF
TGTGCCAGCAGCTCAACCACGGAAGGAGAGACCCAGTACTTC
>TRBD1|TRBV11-2|TRBJ1-5|NA
CASSRNRGSNQPQHF
TGTGCCAGCAGTCGTAACAGGGGGAGCAATCAGCCCCAGCATTTT
>NA|TRBV7-9|TRBJ1-2|NA
CASSFGLNEGGYTF
TGTGCCAGCAGCTTCGGCCTGAACGAGGGTGGCTACACCTTC
>NA|TRBV5-1|TRBJ1-3|few
CASSPQGLKNTIYF
TGCGCCAGCAGCCCTCAGGGTCTTAAAAACACCATATATTTT
>TRBD2|TRBV11-3|TRBJ2-3|NA
CASSLASGVSDTQYF
TGTGCCAGCAGCTTAGCGAGCGGGGTGTCAGATACGCAGTATTTT
>NA|TRBV3-1/TRBV3-2|TRBJ1-5|NA
CASSQFSGAWDQPQHF
TGTGCCAGCAGCCAATTCTCAGGGGCATGGGATCAGCCCCAGCATTTT
>NA|TRBV5-1|TRBJ1-1|NA
CASSSRFGGRNTEAFF
TGCGCCAGCAGCTCGCGATTTGGGGGAAGGAACACTGAAGCTTTCTTT
>TRBD2|TRBV6-1|TRBJ2-1|NA
CASSEVSSGKVNEQFF
TGTGCCAGCAGTGAGGTGTCTAGCGGGAAGGTTAATGAGCAGTTCTTC
>TRBD1|TRBV20-1|TRBJ1-2|NA
CSASWGFGTGQYGYTF
TGCAGTGCTAGTTGGGGATTCGGGACAGGGCAATATGGCTACACCTTC